Following are 11 T cell receptor beta chains from one sample sequenced in a study of cytomegalovirus exposure and HLA in healthy donors. PCR employed 60 Vbeta and 13 Jbeta primers. The protocol was immunoSEQ multiplex PCR, while the TCRdb copy is restricted to in-frame clones and leaves out a portion. There are 200,000 to 250,000 clones in the sample, with more than 0.75% held by the top ten. Sample: PBMCs. These TCRs come from a woman younger than 45 in good health and CMV-seropositive.

The V call is TRBV6-6, the J call TRBJ2-2; D unresolved. The CDR3 runs 11 residues. V lost 7 bases to trimming and J lost 4 bases, with 4 bases between them. CDR1 MNHNY and CDR2 SVGAGI come from the germline V gene (reference sequence). The CDR3 DNA reads TGTGCCAGCATGAGCACCGGGGAGCTGTTTTTT. Residues: CASMSTGELFF.

The V and J genes are TRBV9 and TRBJ2-1; 8 bases match TRBD1. The CDR3 consists of 14 residues. The ends lost 3 bases at V and 4 bases at J; junction bases unmatched: 3. Germline loops: CDR1 SGDLS, CDR2 YYNGEE. The CDR3 nucleotides are TGTGCCAGCAGCGCCGGGACAGGTTACAATGAGCAGTTCTTC. Amino acids: CASSAGTGYNEQFF.

The chain employs TRBV20-1 and TRBJ1-2; D gene ambiguous. Per the germline V gene, CDR1 is DFQATT and CDR2 is SNEGSKA (reference sequence). Trimming removed 8 bases from V and 5 bases from J, with 9 bases in between. The CDR3 spans 10 residues. The CDR3 loop reads CSFVNYGYTF. For the CDR3, the DNA is TGCAGTTTCGTTAATTATGGCTACACCTTC.

The J gene is TRBJ2-3, the V gene TRBV7-2, with TRBD2 identical over 10 bases. This CDR3 contains 15 residues. V lost 4 bases and J lost 1; bases outside the gene matches: 2. Germline lookup yields CDR1 SGHTA and CDR2 FQGNSA. The CDR3 is CASSSTSGGTDTQYF. The CDR3 bases are TGTGCCAGCAGCTCAACTAGCGGGGGCACAGATACGCAGTATTTT.

This chain links TRBV20-1 with TRBJ1-5; D is ambiguous. CDR1 and CDR2 from the germline V gene are DFQATT and SNEGSKA (reference sequence). Trimming shortened V by 3 bases and J by 9 bases, and 9 bases separated the two germline ends. This CDR3 is 11 amino acids long. CDR3 DNA sequence: TGCAGTGCTAGGGAGAATGGGCCCCAGCATTTT. This encodes CSARENGPQHF.

The rearrangement uses TRBV4-1 and TRBJ2-3; 8 nucleotides match TRBD2. Trimming took 4 bases from V and 6 from J; bases not matched to a gene: 12. The germline V gene encodes CDR1 MGHRA and CDR2 YSYEKL. This CDR3 spans 16 amino acids. This chain's CDR3 is CASSLSGGGYVDTQYF. The CDR3 region has the DNA TGCGCCAGCAGCCTAAGTGGCGGGGGGTATGTGGATACGCAGTATTTT.

This rearrangement joins TRBV27 to TRBJ1-1, with D possibly TRBD1 on 6 matching bases. This CDR3 is built from 15 residues. The germline CDR1 and CDR2 sequences are MNHEY and SMNVEV (reference sequence). The V and J ends lost 2 bases and 2 bases respectively, with 12 bases between them. The CDR3 region is CASSLAGALNTEAFF. The CDR3 DNA is TGTGCCAGCAGTTTAGCAGGGGCCCTAAACACTGAAGCTTTCTTT.

CDR3 DNA: TGTGCCAGCTCCCGGGGTCAGACAATGAACACCGGGGAGCTGTTTTTT. The encoded protein is CASSRGQTMNTGELFF. This chain joins TRBV18 and TRBJ2-2; tentative D call: TRBD2 (5 bases). In germline, CDR1 is KGHSH, CDR2 LQKENI. This CDR3 contains 16 residues. Trimming took 6 bases from V and 1 from J, leaving 15 bases between them.

This chain joins TRBV6-1 and TRBJ1-1; 10 bases agree with TRBD1. Trimming took 6 bases from V and 7 from J; bases not matched to a gene: 8. The CDR3 runs to 14 residues. Per the germline V gene, CDR1 is MNHNS and CDR2 is SASEGT. DNA for the CDR3: TGTGCCAGCAGATCGACAGGGGGCGCAGATGAAGCTTTCTTT. This gives the protein CASRSTGGADEAFF.

The rearrangement uses TRBV19 and TRBJ2-7, with 10 positions matching TRBD2. The trim removed 7 bases at V and 0 bases at J, leaving 0 bases unmatched. The CDR3 is 13 residues long. Per germline, CDR1 LNHDA and CDR2 SQIVND (reference sequence). Here the CDR3 DNA reads TGTGCCAGTACTAGCGGGGGCTCCTACGAGCAGTACTTC. It yields the protein CASTSGGSYEQYF.

The rearrangement uses TRBV18 and TRBJ2-5, with 7 bases matching TRBD1. Per the germline V gene, CDR1 is KGHSH and CDR2 is LQKENI. Unmatched junction bases numbered 2, after V lost 3 bases and J lost 1 base. The length of the CDR3 is 14 residues. In nucleotides, the CDR3 is TGTGCCAGCTCACCGAGGGACAGCCAAGAGACCCAGTACTTC. This codes for CASSPRDSQETQYF.